One and the same sample provided the 28 T cell receptor beta chains below, sequenced in a study of T cell changes during pregnancy in multiple sclerosis. The repertoire was sequenced with immunoSEQ multiplex PCR; TCRdb's copy has only in-frame clones and lacks some. The sample holds 20,000 to 25,000 clones, about 84% seen once. This material consisted of CD8+ T cells from peripheral blood mononuclear cells, taken before pregnancy. Source of these receptors: a female donor with multiple sclerosis, enrolled in a pregnancy study.

The chain employs TRBV7-9 and TRBJ2-1; TRBD2 aligns across 7 bases. The CDR3 has 15 amino acids. V gave up 4 bases and J gave up 6 bases; unmatched junction bases: 9. Germline CDR1 is SEHNR and CDR2 is FQNEAQ (reference sequence). CDR3 DNA: TGTGCCAGCAGCTCGACTAGCAGGCCCTTCAATGAGCAGTTCTTC. Protein product: CASSSTSRPFNEQFF.

The chain recombines TRBV11-3 with TRBJ2-1; 12 bases match TRBD2. This CDR3 has 17 amino acids. V trimming: 4 bases; J trimming: 8 bases; junction bases outside the gene matches: 12. Germline CDR1 is SGHNT and CDR2 is YENEEA. CDR3 loop: CASSSRTSGTLGHEQFF. As DNA, the CDR3 is TGTGCCAGCAGCTCCCGGACTAGCGGGACCTTAGGGCATGAGCAGTTCTTC.

CDR3 DNA: TGTGCCTGGAGTACCCGGGAGGATTACAATGAGCAGTTCTTC. This translates into CAWSTREDYNEQFF. The rearrangement uses TRBV30 and TRBJ2-1; 7 nucleotides align to TRBD2. Germline values: CDR1 GTSNPN, CDR2 SVGIG (reference sequence). V shed 2 bases, J shed 4 bases, and the junction held 5 bases outside the gene matches. The CDR3 runs 14 residues.

The chain joins TRBV5-5 to TRBJ1-2; D not certain. Between the trimmed V and J ends, which lost 2 bases and 0 bases, there was a span of 8 bases. CDR3 size: 14 residues. CDR1 SGHKS and CDR2 YYEKEE come from the germline V gene (reference sequence). The CDR3, as DNA: TGTGCCAGCAGCTTTACAGAGACTAACTATGGCTACACCTTC. As protein: CASSFTETNYGYTF.

The rearrangement links TRBV30 to TRBJ2-7, with D possibly TRBD2 on 7 matching bases. CDR1 GTSNPN and CDR2 SVGIG come from the germline V gene (reference sequence). The ends were cut back, 0 bases at V and 3 bases at J, with 9 bases in the middle. The CDR3 spans 13 residues. The CDR3, as DNA: TGTGCCTGGAGTGTAGGGGGGGGCTACGAGCAGTACTTC. It yields the protein CAWSVGGGYEQYF.

The rearrangement links TRBV7-4 to TRBJ1-1, with D possibly being TRBD1 (5 bases). The CDR3 has 15 residues. The germline CDR1 and CDR2 sequences are SGHVT and SQSDAQ. Trimming pared 6 bases from V and 5 bases from J, leaving 19 bases between. In nucleotides, the CDR3 is TGTGCCAGCAGGAGTCAGACAGTCCCAAGGACTGAAGCTTTCTTT. It codes for CASRSQTVPRTEAFF.

Details on this clone: Other DNA variants within this sample encode the same CDR3. The chain recombines TRBV5-6 with TRBJ2-7, with TRBD2 identical over 7 bases. Germline CDR1 and CDR2: SGHDT and YYEEEE. V shed 0 bases and J 6 bases; nucleotides not matched to a gene: 3. The CDR3 has 13 residues. The CDR3 is CASSLGLAREQYF. As DNA, the CDR3 is TGTGCCAGCAGCTTGGGACTAGCCCGCGAGCAGTACTTC.

The V gene is TRBV5-1, the J gene TRBJ1-2; maybe TRBD1 (6 bases). Trimming took off 4 bases at V and 8 bases at J, with 12 bases between the two ends. Germline V CDR1 and CDR2: SGHRS, YFSETQ. The CDR3 is 12 amino acids. The CDR3 DNA sequence: TGCGCCAGCAGCCCACAGGGTTACGGCTACACCTTC. Translation: CASSPQGYGYTF.

The genes are TRBV7-6 and TRBJ2-1; 8 nucleotides agree with TRBD2. Germline assignment: CDR1 SGHVS and CDR2 FNYEAQ. CDR3 length: 16 amino acids. With V trimmed by 4 bases and J by 4 bases, 9 bases remained unmatched. The CDR3 reads CASSSAAGEGYNEQFF. CDR3 nucleotides: TGTGCCAGCAGCTCGGCAGCGGGAGAGGGATACAATGAGCAGTTCTTC.

DNA of the CDR3: TGTGCCAGCAGCCTACTGACAGGGTCTGGTGGCTACACCTTC. Translation gives CASSLLTGSGGYTF. V and J are TRBV7-8 and TRBJ1-2; 7 nucleotides agree with TRBD1. Trimming took 5 bases from V and 7 from J; bases not matched to a gene: 10. The germline V gene encodes CDR1 SGHVS and CDR2 FQNEAQ. CDR3 length: 14 amino acids.

The V call is TRBV5-1, the J call TRBJ2-7; 9 bases line up with TRBD2. Germline V CDR1 and CDR2: SGHRS, YFSETQ. With 6 bases clipped from V and 3 bases from J, the junction kept 13 bases outside the gene matches. There are 16 residues in the CDR3. The CDR3 DNA follows: TGCGCCAGCACTCCCGACCAAGCGGGAGGAGACTACGAGCAGTACTTC. This gives the protein CASTPDQAGGDYEQYF.

The V gene is TRBV2, the J gene TRBJ2-1, with TRBD1 matching over 7 bases. Germline V CDR1 and CDR2: SNHLY, FYNNEI. The trim removed 9 bases at V and 8 bases at J, leaving 7 bases unmatched. The CDR3 spans 12 residues. CDR3 in DNA: TGTGCCAGGACAGGGTATAGGGATGAGCAGTTCTTC. As protein: CARTGYRDEQFF.

The V call is TRBV10-3, the J call TRBJ2-3; D is ambiguous. V shed 7 bases and J shed 2 bases, with 13 bases lying between them. The CDR3 runs to 14 residues. Germline CDR1 reads ENHRY; CDR2 reads SYGVKD. The CDR3 protein is CAIKVGSVTDTQYF. CDR3 nucleotide sequence: TGTGCCATCAAAGTGGGCTCGGTCACAGATACGCAGTATTTT.

This clone was found a few times. The V and J genes are TRBV7-3 and TRBJ1-2; D perhaps matches TRBD1 (6 bases). This CDR3 has 14 residues. The germline CDR1 and CDR2 sequences are SGHTA and FQGTGA. V gave up 0 bases and J gave up 6 bases, with 11 bases separating them. The CDR3 nucleotides are TGTGCCAGCAGCTTAACGTCGGCAGGGGATGGCTACACCTTC. This gives the protein CASSLTSAGDGYTF.

The V gene is TRBV16, the J gene TRBJ1-2, with 10 positions matching TRBD1. CDR1 is KGHSY, CDR2 FQNENV, per germline. The CDR3 consists of 18 residues. The trim removed 0 bases at V and 5 bases at J, leaving 12 bases unmatched. CDR3 in DNA: TGTGCCAGCAGCCAATCGGTCAGAGGTGGGACAGGGGAGTATGGCTACACCTTC. This encodes CASSQSVRGGTGEYGYTF.

The chain couples TRBV29-1 to TRBJ1-1; D ambiguous. The CDR3 is 12 residues long. Trimming left V 2 bases short and J 4 bases short, with 8 bases between. Germline V gene lookup returns CDR1 SQVTM and CDR2 ANQGSEA. CDR3 region: CSVESGVTEAFF. The CDR3 DNA is TGCAGCGTTGAATCGGGTGTCACTGAAGCTTTCTTT.

With regard to this clone: The same CDR3 is also encoded by other DNA sequences in this sample. The V and J genes are TRBV30 and TRBJ2-7; no reliable D call. Germline CDR1 GTSNPN, CDR2 SVGIG (reference sequence). Trimming took off 1 base at V and 7 bases at J, with 17 bases between the two ends. The CDR3 sequence is 14 residues long. The CDR3 DNA follows: TGTGCCTGGAGTGCAATAGATCCACCCTGGGAGCAGTACTTC. Translated: CAWSAIDPPWEQYF. The variable domain in full, completed from reference TRBV30 and TRBJ2-7, reads SQTIHQWPATLVQPVGSPLSLECTVEGTSNPNLYWYRQAAGRGLQLLFYSVGIGQISSEVPQNLSASRPQDRQFILSSKKLLLSDSGFYLCAWSAIDPPWEQYFGPGTRLTVT.

The chain is built from TRBV6-1 and TRBJ1-2, with 10 positions matching TRBD1. J was trimmed by 7 bases and V by 10 bases; bases with no gene match: 12. This CDR3 comprises 14 residues. Germline CDR1 reads MNHNS; CDR2 reads SASEGT. In nucleotides, the CDR3 is TGTGCCATCGGATGGGGACAGGGGCATCTTGGCTACACCTTC. It codes for CAIGWGQGHLGYTF.

The chain couples TRBV27 to TRBJ2-7, with 14 bases aligning to TRBD2. The germline gives CDR1 MNHEY, CDR2 SMNVEV (reference sequence). The trim removed 4 bases at V and 6 bases at J, leaving 11 bases unmatched. The CDR3 runs 17 residues. The CDR3 sequence is CASSSTLGLAGDGEQYF. CDR3 DNA sequence: TGTGCCAGCAGTTCAACCTTGGGACTAGCGGGAGATGGCGAGCAGTACTTC.

This chain links TRBV5-1 with TRBJ1-2; perhaps TRBD1 as D (6 bases). Between the trimmed V and J ends, which lost 2 bases and 2 bases, there was a span of 10 bases. CDR1 and CDR2 from the germline V gene are SGHRS and YFSETQ. The CDR3 consists of 14 residues. CDR3 sequence: CASSFLTGNYGYTF. CDR3 coding DNA: TGCGCCAGCAGCTTCCTGACAGGCAACTATGGCTACACCTTC.

The genes are TRBV7-9 and TRBJ2-1; D possibly corresponds to TRBD2 (6 bases). This CDR3 has 14 amino acids. Germline CDR1 SEHNR, CDR2 FQNEAQ (reference sequence). Trimming pared 2 bases from V and 9 bases from J, leaving 14 bases between. For the CDR3, the DNA is TGTGCCAGCAGCTTACCCCTCCCGCGGGGTGAGCAGTTCTTC. Translated, it gives CASSLPLPRGEQFF.

The V call is TRBV19, the J call TRBJ1-5; D is uncertain. Germline CDR1 and CDR2: LNHDA and SQIVND (reference sequence). Trimming took 0 bases from V and 3 from J, leaving 6 bases between them. The length of the CDR3 is 14 residues. CDR3 sequence: CASSIEQFNQPQHF. Written as DNA, the CDR3 is TGTGCCAGTAGTATAGAACAGTTCAATCAGCCCCAGCATTTT.

In its sample, this clone was seen once. The chain couples TRBV6-5 to TRBJ2-7; 8 nucleotides match TRBD1. The V and J ends lost 0 bases and 3 bases, in that order; junction bases with no gene match: 7. This CDR3 contains 16 residues. Germline V gene lookup returns CDR1 MNHEY and CDR2 SVGAGI. CDR3 in amino acids: CASSYSQGESYYEQYF. For the CDR3, the DNA is TGTGCCAGCAGTTACTCACAGGGGGAAAGTTACTACGAGCAGTACTTC.

A single count supports this clone. The V call is TRBV7-6, the J call TRBJ2-5; D possibly corresponds to TRBD1 (6 bases). The CDR3 covers 13 residues. In germline, CDR1 is SGHVS, CDR2 FNYEAQ. Deletions cut 1 base from V and 3 bases from J, with 6 bases between. The CDR3 DNA sequence: TGTGCCAGCAGCTTAGACAGGGAAGAGACCCAGTACTTC. Translated: CASSLDREETQYF.

This chain uses TRBV9 with TRBJ1-1; D possibly corresponds to TRBD1 (5 bases). The CDR3 loop spans 14 amino acids. Germline V gene sequence: CDR1 SGDLS, CDR2 YYNGEE. Trimming left V 4 bases short and J 1 base short, with 11 bases between. The CDR3 DNA sequence: TGTGCCAGCAGCCCCGGGGGTGGGAACACTGAAGCTTTCTTT. Its protein product is CASSPGGGNTEAFF.

The gene calls are TRBV30 and TRBJ2-7; 10 bases are a match to TRBD2. CDR3 length: 17 residues. The V gene end was trimmed by 0 bases and the J gene end by 7 bases; junction bases not matched to a gene: 15. Germline V gene data show CDR1 as GTSNPN and CDR2 as SVGIG (reference sequence). CDR3 bases: TGTGCCTGGAGTGTACGTTGGAGGCTAGCGGGAGTACAGGAGCAGTACTTC. Translating gives CAWSVRWRLAGVQEQYF.

The CDR3 nucleotides are TGTGCCAGCAGCCCCTGGGCCACCACAGATACGCAGTATTTT. It encodes CASSPWATTDTQYF. The chain recombines TRBV27 with TRBJ2-3, with D uncertain. The CDR3 is 14 residues long. Germline V gene sequence: CDR1 MNHEY, CDR2 SMNVEV (reference sequence). Trimming removed 6 bases from V and 2 bases from J, with 12 bases in between.

V and J are TRBV4-1 and TRBJ1-1; D perhaps matches TRBD1 (5 bases). V shed 0 bases and J shed 0 bases, with 8 bases lying between them. This CDR3 has 15 amino acids. Germline CDR1 MGHRA, CDR2 YSYEKL. CDR3 DNA: TGCGCCAGCAGCCAAGATCCAGGGATGAACACTGAAGCTTTCTTT. Translating it yields CASSQDPGMNTEAFF.